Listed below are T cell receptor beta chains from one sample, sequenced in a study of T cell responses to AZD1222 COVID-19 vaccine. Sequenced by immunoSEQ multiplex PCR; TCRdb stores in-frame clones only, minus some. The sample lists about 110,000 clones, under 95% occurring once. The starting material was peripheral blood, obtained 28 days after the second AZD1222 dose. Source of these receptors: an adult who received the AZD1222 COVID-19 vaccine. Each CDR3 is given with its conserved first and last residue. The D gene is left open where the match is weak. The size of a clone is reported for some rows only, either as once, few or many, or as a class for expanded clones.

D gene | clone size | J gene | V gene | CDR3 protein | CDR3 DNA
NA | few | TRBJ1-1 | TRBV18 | CASSALPEGTEAFF | TGTGCCAGCTCAGCCCTTCCAGAGGGCACTGAAGCTTTCTTT
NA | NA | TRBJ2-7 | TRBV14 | CASSRGVSYEQYF | TGTGCCAGCAGCCGGGGGGTCTCCTACGAGCAGTACTTC
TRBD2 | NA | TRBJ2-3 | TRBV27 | CASSPSGRRTDTQYF | TGTGCCAGCAGTCCTAGCGGGAGGAGGACAGATACGCAGTATTTT
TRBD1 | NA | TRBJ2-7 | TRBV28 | CASRRTGGASGEQYF | TGTGCCAGCAGGCGGACAGGGGGCGCGTCGGGCGAGCAGTACTTC
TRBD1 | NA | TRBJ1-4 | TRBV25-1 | CASSETGRNEKLFF | TGTGCCAGCAGTGAGACAGGGAGGAATGAAAAACTGTTTTTT
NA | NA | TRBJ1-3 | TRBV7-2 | CASSTGAYSGNTIYF | TGTGCCAGCAGCACCGGGGCTTACTCTGGAAACACCATATATTTT
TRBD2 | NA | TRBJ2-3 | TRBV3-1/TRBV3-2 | CASSQEATSGIPDTQYF | TGTGCCAGCAGCCAAGAGGCGACTAGCGGGATCCCAGATACGCAGTATTTT
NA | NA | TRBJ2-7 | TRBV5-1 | CASSLKGAENEQYF | TGCGCCAGCAGCTTGAAAGGGGCTGAGAACGAGCAGTACTTC
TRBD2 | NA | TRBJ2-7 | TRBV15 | CATSRDRASGGASYEQYF | TGTGCCACCAGCAGAGATCGGGCTAGCGGGGGGGCCTCCTACGAGCAGTACTTC
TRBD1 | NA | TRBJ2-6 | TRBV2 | CASNRDRGYSGANVLTF | TGTGCCAGCAATCGGGACAGGGGGTACTCTGGGGCCAACGTCCTGACTTTC
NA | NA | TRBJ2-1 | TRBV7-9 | CASSLVRSTYNEQFF | TGTGCCAGCAGCTTAGTTCGCAGTACCTACAATGAGCAGTTCTTC
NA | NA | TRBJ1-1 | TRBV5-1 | CASSLAGEGSSEAFF | TGCGCCAGCAGCTTGGCTGGGGAGGGGTCGTCTGAAGCTTTCTTT
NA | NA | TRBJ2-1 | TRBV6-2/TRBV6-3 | CASSPGLYNEQFF | TGTGCCAGCAGCCCGGGACTCTACAATGAGCAGTTCTTC
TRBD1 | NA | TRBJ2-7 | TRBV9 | CASSVAPGGEQYF | TGTGCCAGCAGCGTAGCTCCAGGGGGCGAGCAGTACTTC
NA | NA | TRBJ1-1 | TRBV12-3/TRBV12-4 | CASSFGAGTEAFF | TGTGCCAGCAGTTTCGGGGCTGGCACTGAAGCTTTCTTT
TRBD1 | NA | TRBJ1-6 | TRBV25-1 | CASSPLQGSSPLHF | TGTGCCAGCAGCCCCCTACAGGGGAGTTCACCCCTCCACTTT
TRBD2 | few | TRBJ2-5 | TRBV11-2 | CASSLSGSGSQETQYF | TGTGCCAGCAGCCTTAGCGGGAGTGGGAGCCAAGAGACCCAGTACTTC
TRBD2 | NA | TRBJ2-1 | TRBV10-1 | CASSDRGSGYNEQFF | TGCGCCAGCAGTGACCGCGGGAGCGGCTACAATGAGCAGTTCTTC
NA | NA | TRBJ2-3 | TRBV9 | CASSVGVVMRDTQYF | TGTGCCAGCAGCGTAGGAGTGGTGATGAGAGATACGCAGTATTTT
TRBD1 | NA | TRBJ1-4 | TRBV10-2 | CASGRTGATNEKLFF | TGCGCCAGCGGGCGGACAGGAGCAACTAATGAAAAACTGTTTTTT
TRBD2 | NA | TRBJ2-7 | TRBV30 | CAWSVTSGYEQYF | TGTGCCTGGAGTGTTACTAGCGGGTACGAGCAGTACTTC
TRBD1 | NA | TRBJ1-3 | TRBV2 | CASSTDRGPGNTIYF | TGTGCCAGCAGCACCGACAGGGGGCCTGGAAACACCATATATTTT
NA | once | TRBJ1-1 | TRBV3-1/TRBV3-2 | CASSQAQHEAFF | TGTGCCAGCTCCCAGGCACAGCATGAAGCTTTCTTT
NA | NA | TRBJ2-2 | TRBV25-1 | CASRGPGDTGELFF | TGTGCCAGCAGGGGGCCGGGGGACACCGGGGAGCTGTTTTTT
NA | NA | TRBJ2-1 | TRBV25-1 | CASSLPGHKYNEQFF | TGTGCCAGCAGCCTTCCGGGACACAAATACAATGAGCAGTTCTTC
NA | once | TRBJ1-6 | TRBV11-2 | CASSPRPGASYNSPLHF | TGTGCCAGCAGCCCCAGACCCGGCGCGTCCTATAATTCACCCCTCCACTTT
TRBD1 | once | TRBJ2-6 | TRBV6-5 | CASRDRPSGANVLTF | TGTGCCAGCAGGGACAGGCCCTCTGGGGCCAACGTCCTGACTTTC
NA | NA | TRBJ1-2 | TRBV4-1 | CASSQQQGNNYGYTF | TGCGCCAGCAGCCAGCAACAGGGAAATAACTATGGCTACACCTTC
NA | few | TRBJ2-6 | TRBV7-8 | CASSLTPGQLGGANVLTF | TGTGCCAGCAGCTTAACGCCAGGGCAACTTGGAGGGGCCAACGTCCTGACTTTC
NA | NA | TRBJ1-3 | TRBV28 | CASSPRGVGGNTIYF | TGTGCCAGCAGTCCCCGGGGGGTTGGAGGAAACACCATATATTTT
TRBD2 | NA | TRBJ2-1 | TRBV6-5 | CASSYSLVAGGQFF | TGTGCCAGCAGTTACTCGTTAGTGGCGGGAGGGCAGTTCTTC
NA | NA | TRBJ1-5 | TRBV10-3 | CAISDDRGGWRDQPQHF | TGTGCCATCAGTGATGACCGGGGAGGCTGGCGGGATCAGCCCCAGCATTTT
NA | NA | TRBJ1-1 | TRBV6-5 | CASSYGENTEAFF | TGTGCCAGCAGTTACGGGGAGAACACTGAAGCTTTCTTT
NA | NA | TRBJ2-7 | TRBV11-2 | CASSTDSVEQYF | TGTGCCAGCAGCACCGACAGTGTTGAGCAGTACTTC
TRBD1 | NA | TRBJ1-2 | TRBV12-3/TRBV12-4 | CASTRTGPYGYTF | TGTGCCAGCACTAGGACAGGGCCCTATGGCTACACCTTC
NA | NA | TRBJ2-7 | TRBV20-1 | CSASRLAESYEQYF | TGCAGTGCTAGTAGGTTAGCGGAGTCCTACGAGCAGTACTTC
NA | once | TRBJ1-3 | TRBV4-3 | CASSQDLRLTGNTIYF | TGCGCCAGCAGCCAAGATCTAAGACTGACGGGAAACACCATATATTTT
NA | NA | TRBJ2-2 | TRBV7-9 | CASSLSPMETGELFF | TGTGCCAGCAGCTTATCGCCCATGGAAACCGGGGAGCTGTTTTTT
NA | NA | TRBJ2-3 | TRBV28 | CASSLLALGGTDTQYF | TGTGCCAGCAGTTTATTGGCCCTTGGCGGCACAGATACGCAGTATTTT
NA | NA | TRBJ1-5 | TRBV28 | CASSFRDGSHQPQHF | TGTGCCAGCAGTTTTCGGGACGGCTCCCATCAGCCCCAGCATTTT
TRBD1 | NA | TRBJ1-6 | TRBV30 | CAWSIRTGGINSPLHF | TGTGCCTGGAGTATAAGGACAGGGGGCATTAATTCACCCCTCCACTTT
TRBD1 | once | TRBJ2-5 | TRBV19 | CASNRGKQETQYF | TGTGCCAGCAACAGGGGGAAGCAAGAGACCCAGTACTTC
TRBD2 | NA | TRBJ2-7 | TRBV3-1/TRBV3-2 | CASSQDRTSGGGYEQYF | TGTGCCAGCAGCCAAGATCGGACTAGCGGAGGGGGCTACGAGCAGTACTTC
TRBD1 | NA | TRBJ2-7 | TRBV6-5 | CASSSGQFIYEQYF | TGTGCCAGCAGTTCGGGACAGTTCATCTACGAGCAGTACTTC
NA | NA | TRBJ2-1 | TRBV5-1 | CASSFGNYNEQFF | TGCGCCAGCAGCTTTGGCAACTACAATGAGCAGTTCTTC
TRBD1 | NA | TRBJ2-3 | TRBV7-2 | CASSLGQATDRDTQYF | TGTGCCAGCAGCCTAGGACAGGCGACAGATCGAGATACGCAGTATTTT
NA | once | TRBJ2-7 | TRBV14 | CASSQEQGKQYF | TGTGCCAGCAGCCAAGAGCAGGGTAAACAGTACTTC
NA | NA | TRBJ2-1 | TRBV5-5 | CASSLGLHEQFF | TGTGCCAGCAGCTTAGGACTCCATGAGCAGTTCTTC
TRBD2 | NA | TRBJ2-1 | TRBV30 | CAWIAGVEQFF | TGTGCCTGGATAGCGGGAGTTGAGCAGTTCTTC
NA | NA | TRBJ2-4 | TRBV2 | CASRGLAKNIQYF | TGTGCCAGCAGGGGTTTAGCCAAAAACATTCAGTACTTC
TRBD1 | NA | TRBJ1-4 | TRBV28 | CASSGTGDEKLFF | TGTGCCAGCAGCGGGACAGGAGATGAAAAACTGTTTTTT
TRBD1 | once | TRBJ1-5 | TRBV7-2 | CASSQGVNQPQHF | TGTGCCAGCAGCCAGGGGGTCAATCAGCCCCAGCATTTT
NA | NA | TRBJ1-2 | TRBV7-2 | CASSSGLVLVYGYTF | TGTGCCAGCAGCTCAGGACTCGTCCTTGTCTATGGCTACACCTTC
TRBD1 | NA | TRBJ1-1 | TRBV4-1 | CASSQVGTGGFTEAFF | TGCGCCAGCAGCCAAGTAGGGACAGGGGGCTTCACTGAAGCTTTCTTT
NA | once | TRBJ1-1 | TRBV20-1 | CSASSVNTEAFF | TGCAGTGCTAGTTCTGTGAACACTGAAGCTTTCTTT
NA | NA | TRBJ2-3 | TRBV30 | CAWSRDLEMVDTQYF | TGTGCCTGGAGTCGGGACCTCGAAATGGTAGATACGCAGTATTTT
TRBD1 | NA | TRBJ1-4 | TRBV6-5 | CASSSRGPEEKLFF | TGTGCCAGCAGTTCCAGGGGGCCGGAAGAAAAACTGTTTTTT
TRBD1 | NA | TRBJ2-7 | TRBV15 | CATSARTGLYEQYF | TGTGCCACCAGCGCCCGGACAGGGTTGTACGAGCAGTACTTC